This entry features one T cell receptor (beta chain) sequence. Vbeta (60) and Jbeta (13) primers were used in the PCR. Clones were sequenced by immunoSEQ multiplex PCR, and TCRdb holds only the in-frame ones, with some missing. This table holds approximately 100,000 clones, 50% to 70% found once. These data belong to a study of cytomegalovirus exposure and HLA in healthy donors. Study context: Unique TCR beta sequences numbering about 100 million came from about 179 million T cells in an earlier analysis.

The CDR3 runs to 17 residues. V lost 4 bases and J 1 base, leaving 17 bases between the germline ends. Germline V gives CDR1 LGHNT, CDR2 FRNRAP. Material for sequencing was PBMCs. The clonotype originates from a man aged 30 to 45 in good health and CMV-seropositive. This chain joins TRBV12-5 and TRBJ2-4; D may be TRBD1 (6 bases). CDR3 protein: CASGSLTGSLAKNIQYF. In DNA, the CDR3 is TGTGCTAGTGGTTCCTTGACAGGCTCCCTCGCCAAAAACATTCAGTACTTC.